The 21 T cell receptor beta chains presented below share a single source sample, sequenced in a study of blood T cell repertoires in COVID-19. The data were produced by immunoSEQ multiplex PCR, yet TCRdb's version contains in-frame clones alone and is incomplete. The repertoire holds some 100,000 clones, roughly 86% seen once, with almost 7% in the top ten. Sequencing used peripheral blood. The source is a man aged 50-59 years with active or convalescent COVID-19.

The chain is built from TRBV6-5 and TRBJ1-1; tentative D call: TRBD1 (6 bases). Germline-derived CDR1 and CDR2 are MNHEY and SVGAGI. The CDR3 is made up of 11 amino acids. Trimming pared 2 bases from V and 11 bases from J, leaving 9 bases between. The CDR3 sequence: CASSYRGAAFF. In DNA, the CDR3 is TGTGCCAGCAGTTACCGGGGGGCGGCTTTCTTT.

Comments on this clone: Different DNA sequences within this sample yield the same CDR3. The J gene is TRBJ1-5, the V gene TRBV3-1 (or the pseudogene TRBV3-2), with 9 bases that match TRBD1. V trimming: 4 bases; J trimming: 4 bases; junction bases outside the gene matches: 5. The CDR3 is 15 residues long. Germline V lookup: CDR1 LGHDT, CDR2 YNNKEL (reference sequence). This CDR3 is CASSPTGGGNQPQHF. In DNA form, the CDR3 reads TGTGCCAGCAGCCCTACAGGGGGCGGGAATCAGCCCCAGCATTTT.

This chain joins TRBV27 and TRBJ2-7; 12 positions agree with TRBD1. There are 14 residues in the CDR3. The germline V gene encodes CDR1 MNHEY and CDR2 SMNVEV (reference sequence). V dropped 6 bases and J dropped 6; count of bases not matched to a gene: 6. CDR3 bases: TGTGCCAGCAGCCCCGGGACAGGGGGCCTCGAGCAGTACGTC. As protein: CASSPGTGGLEQYV.

This clone has just one count. CDR3 loop: CTSSQEEGWDTGELFF. For the CDR3, the DNA is TGCACCAGCAGCCAAGAAGAGGGTTGGGACACCGGGGAGCTGTTTTTT. V gene TRBV1 combines with J gene TRBJ2-2; the listed D gene, TRBD2, was not tested against the DNA. TRBV1 is a known pseudogene. The CDR3 runs 16 residues.

J is TRBJ1-5 and V is TRBV19, with D unclear. Trimming took off 5 bases at V and 2 bases at J, with 7 bases between the two ends. The CDR3 runs to 13 residues. The germline V gene encodes CDR1 LNHDA and CDR2 SQIVND (reference sequence). The CDR3 protein is CASSAQGNQPQHF. The DNA of the CDR3 is TGTGCCAGTAGTGCTCAGGGCAATCAGCCCCAGCATTTT.

V and J are TRBV6-1 and TRBJ1-3; tentative D call: TRBD1 (5 bases). Per the germline V gene, CDR1 is MNHNS and CDR2 is SASEGT. The CDR3 runs 16 residues. The germline V and J ends were trimmed by 0 bases and 2 bases, with 11 bases remaining between them. CDR3 sequence: CASSEATGGAGNTIYF. Written as DNA, the CDR3 is TGTGCCAGCAGTGAAGCGACGGGGGGGGCTGGAAACACCATATATTTT.

J is TRBJ1-1 and V is TRBV7-2; tentative D call: TRBD1 (5 bases). CDR3 length: 16 amino acids. The germline V and J ends were trimmed by 4 bases and 2 bases, with 17 bases remaining between them. Germline-derived CDR1 and CDR2 are SGHTA and FQGNSA. Written as DNA, the CDR3 is TGTGCCAGCAGCTCCACAGGCGGGGCCTCCAACACTGAAGCTTTCTTT. It is translated as CASSSTGGASNTEAFF.

The chain combines TRBV6-5 with TRBJ1-5, with 9 bases aligning to TRBD1. Trimming took 4 bases from V and 7 from J; bases not matched to a gene: 8. CDR3 length: 15 amino acids. Germline CDR1 reads MNHEY; CDR2 reads SVGAGI. The CDR3 is CASSFSWTGDQPQHF. The DNA of the CDR3 is TGTGCCAGCAGTTTCTCCTGGACAGGGGACCAGCCCCAGCATTTT.

The chain combines TRBV4-3 with TRBJ2-3; D perhaps matches TRBD1 (5 bases). V was pared by 0 bases and J by 3 bases, with 7 bases between. CDR3 length: 14 amino acids. Germline assignment: CDR1 LGHNA and CDR2 YSLEER. This CDR3 reads CASSQEGATDTQYF. CDR3 in DNA: TGCGCCAGCAGCCAAGAAGGGGCTACAGATACGCAGTATTTT.

The chain joins TRBV4-2 to TRBJ1-1; 9 nucleotides line up with TRBD1. CDR1 and CDR2 (germline): LGHNA, YNFKEQ. V was clipped by 0 bases and J by 3 bases; unmatched bases: 8. The CDR3 extends over 17 amino acids. DNA for the CDR3: TGTGCCAGCAGCCAAGATACACAGGGGGCAGTGGACACTGAAGCTTTCTTT. The encoded protein is CASSQDTQGAVDTEAFF.

This rearrangement joins TRBV7-8 to TRBJ2-5, with a possible D match to TRBD1 (5 bases). Germline CDR1 and CDR2: SGHVS and FQNEAQ. V shed 4 bases and J shed 1 base, with 7 bases lying between them. The CDR3 is 13 amino acids. The CDR3, as DNA: TGTGCCAGCAGCTCGGACACCCAAGAGACCCAGTACTTC. Protein: CASSSDTQETQYF.

The gene calls are TRBV6-5 and TRBJ2-5, with 11 positions matching TRBD2. In germline, CDR1 is MNHEY, CDR2 SVGAGI. The CDR3 has 15 residues. Unmatched junction bases numbered 4, after V lost 6 bases and J lost 1 base. Here the CDR3 DNA reads TGTGCCAGCAGCCCACTAGCGGGGGCCCAAGAGACCCAGTACTTC. Translating it yields CASSPLAGAQETQYF.

This chain uses TRBV19 with TRBJ1-4; the D is unclear. The V and J ends lost 3 bases and 10 bases respectively, with 6 bases between them. The CDR3 consists of 11 residues. Germline lookup yields CDR1 LNHDA and CDR2 SQIVND (reference sequence). The CDR3 DNA is TGTGCCAGTAGTATCTATGGAAAACTGTTTTTT. This codes for CASSIYGKLFF.

The chain uses TRBV4-3 and TRBJ2-1; D gene unclear. The length of the CDR3 is 17 residues. Germline assignment: CDR1 LGHNA and CDR2 YSLEER. The V end lost 0 bases, the J end lost 0 bases, and 12 bases lay between the germline ends. The CDR3 DNA reads as TGCGCCAGCAGCCAAGATGGGCTCGGCTCCTCCTACAATGAGCAGTTCTTC. Translation gives CASSQDGLGSSYNEQFF.

This rearrangement joins TRBV28 to TRBJ1-6; D is uncertain. V was trimmed by 2 bases and J by 7 bases, leaving 12 bases between them. This CDR3 is 15 amino acids long. Germline loops: CDR1 MDHEN, CDR2 SYDVKM. Here the CDR3 DNA reads TGTGCCAGCAGTTTAGAGCAGGTCAGGAATTCACCCCTCCACTTT. Translated: CASSLEQVRNSPLHF.

This rearrangement joins TRBV24-1 to TRBJ2-7; TRBD1 is a possible D gene (5 bases). V was pared by 5 bases and J by 5 bases, with 15 bases between. The CDR3 runs 14 residues. From germline, CDR1 is KGHDR and CDR2 SFDVKD. CDR3 nucleotides: TGTGCCACCAGTGGGTATCCAGGGTACCACGAGCAGTACTTC. It specifies CATSGYPGYHEQYF.

V and J are TRBV4-3 and TRBJ2-5; 12 bases are a match to TRBD2. With V trimmed by 0 bases and J by 0 bases, 5 bases remained unmatched. The CDR3 totals 18 residues. Germline CDR1 LGHNA, CDR2 YSLEER. CDR3 protein: CASSQDHLAGGYQETQYF. CDR3 DNA: TGCGCCAGCAGCCAAGATCATCTAGCGGGGGGGTACCAAGAGACCCAGTACTTC.

The chain combines TRBV28 with TRBJ2-7; maybe TRBD2 (6 bases). The CDR3 extends over 16 amino acids. Germline V gene sequence: CDR1 MDHEN, CDR2 SYDVKM. Trimming removed 5 bases at V and 1 base at J, with 18 bases between. The CDR3 DNA reads as TGTGCCAGCAGTCCCAGTCAAAGGGCGGGATCCTACGAGCAGTACGTC. Its translation: CASSPSQRAGSYEQYV.

The rearrangement uses TRBV5-1 and TRBJ2-5; the match to TRBD2 covers 13 bases. There are 15 residues in the CDR3. The germline gives CDR1 SGHRS, CDR2 YFSETQ. The V gene end was trimmed by 2 bases and the J gene end by 5 bases; junction bases not matched to a gene: 3. Written as DNA, the CDR3 is TGCGCCAGCAGCTTCGGACTAGCGGGGGTTGAGACCCAGTACTTC. Translated, it gives CASSFGLAGVETQYF.

The chain links TRBV6-5 to TRBJ2-2; no reliable D call. The germline CDR1 and CDR2 sequences are MNHEY and SVGAGI. The V gene lost 8 bases and the J gene lost 7 bases, with 11 bases spanning the gap. This CDR3 has 12 amino acids. CDR3 region: CASRLPVGELFF. The CDR3, as DNA: TGTGCCAGCCGCCTCCCGGTCGGGGAGCTGTTTTTT.

The chain is built from TRBV18 and TRBJ2-5, with TRBD1 matching 8 bases. The CDR3 is 14 residues long. Germline V CDR1 and CDR2: KGHSH, LQKENI. J was trimmed by 5 bases and V by 1 base; bases with no gene match: 3. The CDR3 protein is CASSPRTGRETQYF. In DNA form, the CDR3 reads TGTGCCAGCTCACCACGGACAGGGAGGGAGACCCAGTACTTC.